A single sample gave rise to the 20 T cell receptor beta chains below, sequenced in a study of T-cell reconstitution after alpha-beta-depleted transplantation in children. A TCRbeta library incorporating unique molecular identifiers was prepared. One entry per CDR3 protein, called by TCRdb with MiXCR from the PCR reads. The sample lists around 450,000 distinct CDR3 sequences, about 10% occurring once. The sequencing here drew on PBMCs, taken before TCRalphabeta/CD19-depleted stem cell transplant. These receptors were collected from a child aged 2-15 years with inherited bone marrow failure, due to receive a stem cell transplant.

This clonotype was counted many times. The J gene is TRBJ1-1, the V gene TRBV29-1; D not resolved. The CDR3 is made up of 11 amino acids. Trimming removed 6 bases at V and 3 bases at J, with 8 bases between. Germline V gene sequence: CDR1 SQVTM, CDR2 ANQGSEA. CDR3 residues: CSVLTHTEAFF. CDR3 bases: TGCAGCGTCCTGACACACACTGAAGCTTTCTTT.

The rearrangement uses TRBV15 and TRBJ2-1, with 9 bases that match TRBD2. With 0 bases clipped from V and 12 bases from J, the junction kept 3 bases outside the gene matches. The germline CDR1 and CDR2 sequences are LNHNV and YYDKDF (reference sequence). This CDR3 comprises 13 residues. The CDR3 sequence is CATSRDQLAGQFF. The CDR3 DNA is TGTGCCACCAGCAGAGATCAACTAGCGGGGCAGTTCTTC.

This clonotype appeared a few times. For the CDR3, the DNA is TGTGCCAGCATTTCGGCTAGCGGGACTCTAGAGCAGTTCTTC. Its translation is CASISASGTLEQFF. V gene TRBV12-3 or TRBV12-4 combines with J gene TRBJ2-1; 9 nucleotides line up with TRBD2. V was clipped by 7 bases and J by 10 bases; unmatched bases: 11. This CDR3 is built from 14 residues.

This clonotype was counted many times. The V call is TRBV20-1, the J call TRBJ1-5; the D is unclear. Trimming shortened V by 2 bases and J by 7 bases, and 15 bases separated the two germline ends. Germline-derived CDR1 and CDR2 are DFQATT and SNEGSKA (reference sequence). CDR3 length equals 14 residues. The CDR3 is CSARTRRETQPQHF. CDR3 coding DNA: TGCAGTGCTAGAACACGAAGGGAAACCCAGCCCCAGCATTTT.

This clonotype was recorded at least ten times. V is TRBV4-1 and J is TRBJ2-5; 14 bases are shared with TRBD2. V lost 1 base, J lost 5 bases, and 6 bases stayed unmatched. The CDR3 runs 17 residues. Germline loops: CDR1 MGHRA, CDR2 YSYEKL. The CDR3 region has the DNA TGCGCCAGCAGCCAAGGGGGACTAGCGGGAGTTAAGGAGACCCAGTACTTC. Translation: CASSQGGLAGVKETQYF.

This clonotype was detected many times. This chain joins TRBV20-1 and TRBJ2-1; TRBD2 is a possible D gene (5 bases). V lost 5 bases and J 4 bases, leaving 15 bases between the germline ends. Germline V gene sequence: CDR1 DFQATT, CDR2 SNEGSKA (reference sequence). This CDR3 is 14 amino acids long. CDR3 bases: TGCAGTGCTGGAGCGGTGACTAAATACAATGAGCAGTTCTTC. Encoded protein: CSAGAVTKYNEQFF.

The chain recombines TRBV7-2 with TRBJ2-1, with 13 bases aligning to TRBD2. Germline CDR1 reads SGHTA; CDR2 reads FQGNSA. CDR3 size: 21 residues. V was clipped by 5 bases and J by 4 bases; unmatched bases: 20. The CDR3 protein is CASSRYPGLAGHESIYNEQFF. The CDR3 DNA sequence: TGTGCCAGCAGCCGATACCCGGGACTAGCGGGACACGAGTCGATTTACAATGAGCAGTTCTTC. The full variable domain, rest sourced from reference TRBV7-2 and TRBJ2-1, is GAGVSQSPSNKVTEKGKDVELRCDPISGHTALYWYRQSLGQGLEFLIYFQGNSAPDKSGLPSDRFSAERTGGSVSTLTIQRTQQEDSAVYLCASSRYPGLAGHESIYNEQFFGPGTRLTVL.

The CDR3 DNA is TGTGCCAGCAGCTTGGGGTCGGGGTGGGAGACCCAGTACTTC. Protein: CASSLGSGWETQYF. The chain joins TRBV5-4 to TRBJ2-5, with D possibly matching TRBD2 (5 bases). This CDR3 has 14 amino acids. Trimming cost V 0 bases and J 5 bases, with 11 bases left between them. The germline CDR1 and CDR2 sequences are SGHNT and YYREEE (reference sequence).

At least ten counts were recorded for this clonotype. The V gene is TRBV29-1, the J gene TRBJ2-3; the match to TRBD2 covers 14 bases. CDR3 size: 16 residues. Germline V lookup: CDR1 SQVTM, CDR2 ANQGSEA. The junction had 10 bases not matched to a gene; V was cut back by 6 bases and J by 5 bases. In DNA, the CDR3 is TGCAGCGTGGGACTAGCGGGAGTAATCCAAGGAGATACGCAGTATTTT. It is translated as CSVGLAGVIQGDTQYF.

V and J are TRBV4-3 and TRBJ2-7; D ambiguous. The CDR3 extends over 16 amino acids. Germline CDR1 is LGHNA and CDR2 is YSLEER. The V end lost 3 bases, the J end lost 4 bases, and 19 bases lay between the germline ends. The CDR3 here is CASSQTYLASIYEQYF. The CDR3, as DNA: TGCGCCAGCAGCCAGACGTACTTGGCTTCTATATACGAGCAGTACTTC.

This rearrangement joins TRBV5-1 to TRBJ2-1; no clear D. The V end was cut by 3 bases, the J end by 9 bases, with 10 bases between. The CDR3 is 12 amino acids. In germline, CDR1 is SGHRS, CDR2 YFSETQ. The DNA for the CDR3 is TGCGCCAGCAGCTCGAGACCGGCTGAGCAGTTCTTC. It specifies CASSSRPAEQFF.

V usage is TRBV6-5 and J usage is TRBJ1-2; no definite D call. This CDR3 has 14 residues. Germline V gene data show CDR1 as MNHEY and CDR2 as SVGAGI. V dropped 0 bases and J dropped 7 bases, with 12 bases sitting between them. CDR3 amino acids: CASSYSVAAIGYTF. The CDR3 bases are TGTGCCAGCAGTTACTCGGTGGCAGCGATTGGCTACACCTTC.

This clonotype has more than one count but fewer than ten. V and J are TRBV5-1 and TRBJ2-3; maybe TRBD2 (6 bases). The germline V and J ends were trimmed by 0 bases and 5 bases, with 16 bases remaining between them. This CDR3 is built from 16 residues. Germline assignment: CDR1 SGHRS and CDR2 YFSETQ. The CDR3 loop reads CASSLDPGRGGDTQYF. For the CDR3, the DNA is TGCGCCAGCAGCTTGGATCCCGGGAGAGGTGGAGATACGCAGTATTTT. Combining the CDR3 with reference TRBV5-1 and TRBJ2-3 gives the whole variable domain KAGVTQTPRYLIKTRGQQVTLSCSPISGHRSVSWYQQTPGQGLQFLFEYFSETQRNKGNFPGRFSGRQFSNSRSEMNVSTLELGDSALYLCASSLDPGRGGDTQYFGPGTRLTVL.

In this sample, this clonotype turned up many times. This chain links TRBV18 with TRBJ1-1; 9 bases are shared with TRBD1. In germline, CDR1 is KGHSH, CDR2 LQKENI. V trimming: 3 bases; J trimming: 3 bases; junction bases outside the gene matches: 5. This CDR3 has 15 residues. CDR3 in DNA: TGTGCCAGCTCACCGGGGACAGGGCGTTACACTGAAGCTTTCTTT. Translation gives CASSPGTGRYTEAFF.

V is TRBV19 and J is TRBJ2-1, with TRBD1 as a possible D gene (6 bases). The length of the CDR3 is 15 residues. CDR1 is LNHDA and CDR2 is SQIVND in the germline V gene (reference sequence). V was trimmed by 8 bases and J by 0 bases, leaving 14 bases between them. The CDR3 DNA reads as TGTGCCAGTGGGACCGGACAGAGCTCCTACAATGAGCAGTTCTTC. Residues: CASGTGQSSYNEQFF.

The chain links TRBV30 to TRBJ2-2; 10 nucleotides align to TRBD2. The ends lost 5 bases at V and 3 bases at J; junction bases unmatched: 12. Germline V gene lookup returns CDR1 GTSNPN and CDR2 SVGIG (reference sequence). The CDR3 is made up of 17 amino acids. This CDR3 is CAWDLEREGPDTGELFF. The DNA of the CDR3 is TGTGCCTGGGACCTCGAGCGGGAGGGGCCGGACACCGGGGAGCTGTTTTTT. The entire variable domain, with the rest obtained from reference TRBV30 and TRBJ2-2, is as follows: SQTIHQWPATLVQPVGSPLSLECTVEGTSNPNLYWYRQAAGRGLQLLFYSVGIGQISSEVPQNLSASRPQDRQFILSSKKLLLSDSGFYLCAWDLEREGPDTGELFFGEGSRLTVL.

This clonotype appeared many times. V and J are TRBV15 and TRBJ2-7; D ambiguous. The CDR3 is made up of 14 amino acids. V dropped 3 bases and J dropped 0 bases, with 9 bases sitting between them. CDR1 is LNHNV and CDR2 is YYDKDF in the germline V gene (reference sequence). CDR3 loop: CATSSTESSYEQYF. In DNA form, the CDR3 reads TGTGCCACCAGCAGCACAGAGAGCTCCTACGAGCAGTACTTC. Filled out from reference TRBV15 and TRBJ2-7, the complete variable domain reads DAMVIQNPRYQVTQFGKPVTLSCSQTLNHNVMYWYQQKSSQAPKLLFHYYDKDFNNEADTPDNFQSRRPNTSFCFLDIRSPGLGDTAMYLCATSSTESSYEQYFGPGTRLTVT.

This clonotype has a count of ten or more. The V and J genes are TRBV14 and TRBJ2-1; D remains ambiguous. The CDR3 has 11 residues. The germline CDR1 and CDR2 sequences are SGHDN and FVKESK. The V and J ends lost 4 bases and 9 bases respectively, with 7 bases between them. The CDR3 bases are TGTGCCAGCAGCCTTAGGCGTGAGCAGTTCTTC. Protein product: CASSLRREQFF.

At least ten counts were recorded for this clonotype. This chain joins TRBV9 and TRBJ1-2; TRBD1 aligns across 8 bases. Germline V gene data show CDR1 as SGDLS and CDR2 as YYNGEE. Trimming removed 0 bases from V and 3 bases from J; junction bases left unmatched: 1. The CDR3 runs 14 residues. This CDR3 reads CASSVAGGDYGYTF. The CDR3 nucleotides are TGTGCCAGCAGCGTAGCAGGGGGCGACTATGGCTACACCTTC.

This clonotype was recorded at least ten times. The chain uses TRBV12-3 or TRBV12-4 and TRBJ2-7; 13 nucleotides agree with TRBD2. Trimming removed 5 bases from V and 7 bases from J; junction bases left unmatched: 8. The CDR3 runs 15 residues. The DNA for the CDR3 is TGTGCCAGCAGTCCATCGGGACTAGCGGGGTGGGAGCAGTACTTC. Translating gives CASSPSGLAGWEQYF.